The clone carrying this T cell receptor beta chain is labeled as large. Its antigen is still unknown. This specimen comes from a study of long-term antiretroviral therapy in people with HIV. Study-wide points: For ART adherence, viral resistance and therapy changes, no data were available.

The germline V gene has CDR1 SGHNT and CDR2 YYREEE (reference sequence). Trimming removed 3 bases from V and 4 bases from J, with 11 bases in between. CDR3 length: 13 amino acids. Version v3.0 of the immunoSEQ assay was performed at survey level. This table comes from immunoSEQ multiplex PCR, and its TCRdb copy is limited to in-frame clones, with some not included. The repertoire has about 24,000 clones, 75% to 90% of them found once; the top ten carry roughly 4.2%. This specimen consisted of unsorted PBMCs, obtained around 6 years after starting antiretroviral therapy. This TCR was sampled from a man aged 25-45 years with HIV. V is TRBV5-4 and J is TRBJ2-7, with no clear D. The CDR3 nucleotides are TGTGCCAGCAGCTCCTCCCTTAGATACGAGCAGTACTTC. This gives the protein CASSSSLRYEQYF.